The present TCR beta chain was sequenced within a study of T-cell reconstitution after alpha-beta-depleted transplantation in children. CDR1 and CDR2 (germline): LNHNV, YYDKDF (reference sequence). This CDR3 contains 15 residues. Losses at the gene ends were 0 bases for V and 3 bases for J; bases not matched to a gene: 2. For TCRbeta, the library was prepared with unique molecular identifiers. TCRdb redid the calling of the PCR reads with MiXCR, one entry per CDR3 protein. This sample has roughly 15,000 distinct CDR3 sequences, with 4.5% to 5.5% found just once. There are many counts of this clonotype.

The starting material was PBMCs, obtained before TCRalphabeta/CD19-depleted stem cell transplant. This sequence joins TRBV15 and TRBJ1-1, with 9 bases that match TRBD1. The clonotype comes from a boy between 10 and 17 years old with acute lymphoblastic leukemia, due to receive a stem cell transplant. The CDR3 is CATSRDGQGYTEAFF. The CDR3 bases are TGTGCCACCAGCAGAGACGGACAGGGGTACACTGAAGCTTTCTTT.